These 24 T cell receptor beta chains share one sample of origin, sequenced in a study of regulatory T cells in long-lasting Graves disease. The authors built TCR beta libraries using iRepertoire HTBI primers and Arm-PCR of CDR3 regions. TCRdb passed the multiplex PCR reads through MiXCR, listing each CDR3 protein once. The data show 350,000 to 500,000 distinct CDR3 sequences, with under 25% seen just once and 14% held by the top ten. Stated time point: persistent/refractory GD, antithyroid drugs over 5 years with positive TRAb. The TCR library was made from RNA that had been extracted from PBMCs in TRIzol. Sample: peripheral blood mononuclear cells (PBMCs), taken when the disease was refractory, from a patient treated with antithyroid drugs. The receptors come from a female donor with Graves disease.

This chain connects TRBV4-1 to TRBJ2-7; D might be TRBD1 (5 bases). The germline V gene has CDR1 MGHRA and CDR2 YSYEKL. V was cut by 3 bases and J by 3 bases, with 24 bases left in between. The CDR3 covers 18 residues. The CDR3 nucleotides are TGCGCCAGCAGCCACCCCGTCCCCTTCGGCAGGGAAAACTACGAGCAGTACTTC. The encoded protein is CASSHPVPFGRENYEQYF.

This clonotype has at least ten counts. The V call is TRBV20-1, the J call TRBJ2-7, with TRBD2 identical over 9 bases. The junction had 2 bases not matched to a gene; V was cut back by 3 bases and J by 2 bases. CDR3 size: 13 residues. Germline values: CDR1 DFQATT, CDR2 SNEGSKA (reference sequence). In nucleotides, the CDR3 is TGCAGTGCTAGGAGCGGGAGGACCTACGAGCAGTACTTC. It is translated as CSARSGRTYEQYF.

This clonotype was counted ten times or more. The chain links TRBV12-3 or TRBV12-4 to TRBJ2-5, with D perhaps being TRBD1 or TRBD2 (5 bases each). V was cut by 3 bases and J by 6 bases, with 11 bases left in between. This CDR3 region has 13 residues. This CDR3 reads CASSFLGVQTQYF. CDR3 nucleotide sequence: TGTGCCAGCAGTTTTTTGGGGGTCCAGACCCAGTACTTC.

This clonotype was detected many times. The chain links TRBV27 to TRBJ2-2, with TRBD1 identical over 7 bases. The CDR3 sequence is 15 residues long. The V gene end was trimmed by 4 bases and the J gene end by 0 bases; junction bases not matched to a gene: 2. Germline lookup yields CDR1 MNHEY and CDR2 SMNVEV (reference sequence). CDR3 sequence reads: CASSWGQPNTGELFF. In DNA, the CDR3 is TGTGCCAGCAGTTGGGGACAGCCGAACACCGGGGAGCTGTTTTTT.

The V and J genes are TRBV7-9 and TRBJ2-2; D is ambiguous. CDR3 length: 13 residues. Deletions cut 1 base from V and 8 bases from J, with 8 bases between. Germline-derived CDR1 and CDR2 are SEHNR and FQNEAQ (reference sequence). CDR3 nucleotide sequence: TGTGCCAGCAGCTTAGTAGTTCGGGGGGAGCTGTTTTTT. Translation: CASSLVVRGELFF.

V is TRBV14 and J is TRBJ1-6; no clear D. CDR1 is SGHDN and CDR2 is FVKESK in the germline V gene. The CDR3 length is 15 residues. V was clipped by 4 bases and J by 7 bases, with 14 bases between them. CDR3 sequence (DNA): TGTGCCAGCAGCCGGAACCGGGCCTTAAATTCACCCCTCCACTTT. Encoded protein: CASSRNRALNSPLHF.

The rearrangement joins TRBV7-9 to TRBJ2-5; D remains ambiguous. Germline CDR1 reads SEHNR; CDR2 reads FQNEAQ (reference sequence). V lost 6 bases, J lost 2 bases, and 10 bases lay in between. CDR3 length: 13 amino acids. The CDR3 here is CASRSLYQETQYF. In DNA, the CDR3 is TGTGCCAGCAGATCACTCTATCAAGAGACCCAGTACTTC.

Turning to this clonotype: Just one base apart from a much larger clone, this may be a read error. This rearrangement joins TRBV6-2 or TRBV6-3 to TRBJ1-2; 7 bases align to TRBD1. Germline V gives CDR1 MNHEY, CDR2 SVGEGT. The CDR3 totals 14 residues. The CDR3 DNA reads TGTGCCAGCAGTGAAGGGACAGAGTACTATGGCTGCACCTTC. Translating it yields CASSEGTEYYGCTF.

This clonotype was counted many times. The chain has TRBV29-1 and TRBJ2-5; possibly TRBD2 for D (5 bases). The CDR3 extends over 14 amino acids. Trimming shortened V by 6 bases and J by 2 bases, and 16 bases separated the two germline ends. CDR1 is SQVTM, CDR2 ANQGSEA, per germline. CDR3 nucleotide sequence: TGCAGCGTCCAAGAGGGTAGTGCGCAAGAGACCCAGTACTTC. Translating gives CSVQEGSAQETQYF.

The rearrangement joins TRBV12-3 or TRBV12-4 to TRBJ2-7, with 10 bases aligning to TRBD2. The V gene end was trimmed by 3 bases and the J gene end by 7 bases; junction bases not matched to a gene: 12. CDR3 length: 16 residues. The chain's CDR3 is CASSFVTSGNYEEQYF. CDR3 nucleotide sequence: TGTGCCAGCAGTTTTGTAACTAGCGGGAATTATGAAGAGCAGTACTTC.

This clonotype was seen repeatedly, ten times or more. The rearrangement uses TRBV27 and TRBJ2-4; D unclear. Per the germline V gene, CDR1 is MNHEY and CDR2 is SMNVEV (reference sequence). The CDR3 has 17 amino acids. The V gene lost 2 bases and the J gene lost 2 bases, with 16 bases spanning the gap. CDR3: CASSLGVGRVTKNIQYF. CDR3 bases: TGTGCCAGCAGTTTAGGGGTGGGAAGGGTAACCAAAAACATTCAGTACTTC.

Concerning this clonotype itself: A much larger clone lies one base from this, so it may be a read error. J is TRBJ2-7 and V is TRBV27; D perhaps matches TRBD2 (5 bases). V lost 5 bases to trimming and J lost 1 base, with 12 bases between them. Per the germline V gene, CDR1 is MNHEY and CDR2 is SMNVEV (reference sequence). The CDR3 is 14 amino acids. CDR3: CASSDSGGSYEQYF. CDR3 nucleotides: TGTGCCAGCAGTGATAGTGGCGGGTCCTACGAGCAGTACTTC.

The CDR3 sequence: CSARDYLGEQYF. DNA for the CDR3: TGCAGTGCTAGGGACTACCTGGGCGAGCAGTACTTC. The chain links TRBV20-1 to TRBJ2-7; a weak D match, TRBD2 (6 bases). V gave up 3 bases and J gave up 6 bases, with 12 bases separating them. The CDR3 consists of 12 residues. Germline CDR1 and CDR2: DFQATT and SNEGSKA (reference sequence).

The chain links TRBV29-1 to TRBJ1-4, with TRBD1 as a possible D gene (6 bases). The germline gives CDR1 SQVTM, CDR2 ANQGSEA. The CDR3 loop spans 13 amino acids. The V end was cut by 1 base, the J end by 8 bases, with 11 bases between. CDR3 sequence reads: CSVEASQGEKLFF. CDR3 DNA sequence: TGCAGCGTTGAAGCTTCGCAGGGGGAAAAACTGTTTTTT.

Many counts were recorded for this clonotype. V gene TRBV2 combines with J gene TRBJ2-5; TRBD2 matches at 8 bases. V shed 1 base and J 4 bases; nucleotides not matched to a gene: 2. The germline gives CDR1 SNHLY, CDR2 FYNNEI. There are 14 residues in the CDR3. CDR3 DNA sequence: TGTGCCAGCAGTGAAGGCACTAGCGGAGAGACCCAGTACTTC. Its translation is CASSEGTSGETQYF.

Ten or more counts support this clonotype. The chain uses TRBV29-1 and TRBJ1-1; 8 positions agree with TRBD1. With V trimmed by 6 bases and J by 2 bases, 14 bases remained unmatched. The CDR3 sequence is 16 residues long. Germline CDR1 reads SQVTM; CDR2 reads ANQGSEA. CDR3 in amino acids: CSVTSGGVRSNTEAFF. The CDR3 region has the DNA TGCAGCGTCACCTCAGGGGGCGTTCGATCTAACACTGAAGCTTTCTTT.

V and J are TRBV5-4 and TRBJ2-5; 9 nucleotides align to TRBD2. CDR1 SGHNT and CDR2 YYREEE come from the germline V gene (reference sequence). The CDR3 length is 15 residues. V lost 1 base and J lost 5; bases outside the gene matches: 6. For the CDR3, the DNA is TGTGCCAGCAGCTTGATGCGGGAGGGCCCGGAGACCCAGTACTTC. Translation: CASSLMREGPETQYF.

Worth noting for this clonotype: Since a far larger clone is one base different, this is likely a read error. This sequence joins TRBV12-3 or TRBV12-4 and TRBJ2-5; D gene uncertain. The DNA end lines up better with TRBJ2-7; the J call may be wrong. CDR3 length: 16 amino acids. The CDR3 reads CASSLRTSHHRYEQYF. The CDR3 nucleotides read TGTGCCAGCAGTCTTCGGACGTCGCATCACCGGTACGAGCAGTACTTC.

This clonotype was counted between two and nine times. The chain employs TRBV15 and TRBJ1-3; D remains unclear. The CDR3 extends over 15 amino acids. Trimming took 1 base from V and 6 from J, leaving 13 bases between them. Germline CDR1 LNHNV, CDR2 YYDKDF (reference sequence). CDR3 sequence: CATSRGSATSNTIYF. In DNA form, the CDR3 reads TGTGCCACCAGCAGAGGATCCGCTACCTCAAACACCATATATTTT.

This clonotype appeared a few times. J is TRBJ2-7 and V is TRBV30, with 9 bases lining up with TRBD2. J was trimmed by 2 bases and V by 5 bases; bases with no gene match: 10. Germline V lookup: CDR1 GTSNPN, CDR2 SVGIG (reference sequence). The CDR3 has 15 residues. The CDR3 nucleotides read TGTGCCTGGGGGCCAGGACTAGCGTTACCCTACGAGCAGTACTTC. Translating it yields CAWGPGLALPYEQYF. Combining the CDR3 with reference TRBV30 and TRBJ2-7 gives the whole variable domain SQTIHQWPATLVQPVGSPLSLECTVEGTSNPNLYWYRQAAGRGLQLLFYSVGIGQISSEVPQNLSASRPQDRQFILSSKKLLLSDSGFYLCAWGPGLALPYEQYFGPGTRLTVT.

In this sample, this clonotype turned up a few times. The genes are TRBV12-3 or TRBV12-4 and TRBJ2-2; D might be TRBD1 (5 bases). This CDR3 is 15 amino acids long. The V end lost 5 bases, the J end lost 4 bases, and 14 bases lay between the germline ends. The CDR3: CASSISTAPTGELFF. CDR3 in DNA: TGTGCCAGCAGTATATCGACAGCCCCCACCGGGGAGCTGTTTTTT.

The J gene is TRBJ2-5, the V gene TRBV14, with 12 bases identical to TRBD2. V lost 0 bases and J lost 5; bases outside the gene matches: 7. Germline assignment: CDR1 SGHDN and CDR2 FVKESK. CDR3 length equals 17 residues. CDR3 amino acids: CASSQEDASGRAETQYF. The DNA of the CDR3 is TGTGCCAGCAGCCAAGAAGATGCTAGCGGGAGGGCCGAGACCCAGTACTTC.

The V gene is TRBV2, the J gene TRBJ2-7; 8 nucleotides agree with TRBD2. V shed 0 bases and J 0 bases; nucleotides not matched to a gene: 1. This CDR3 is built from 15 residues. Looked up from germline, CDR1 is SNHLY and CDR2 is FYNNEI. The CDR3 sequence: CASSEAGLASYEQYF. The CDR3 bases are TGTGCCAGCAGTGAAGCCGGACTAGCCTCCTACGAGCAGTACTTC.

This clonotype was counted a few times. This chain joins TRBV28 and TRBJ1-5; TRBD1 might be the D (6 bases). CDR1 MDHEN and CDR2 SYDVKM come from the germline V gene. V gave up 7 bases and J gave up 1 base, with 17 bases separating them. The CDR3 runs 16 residues. CDR3 in DNA: TGTGCCAGCACCAGCAGGGGAGGTTTGAGCAATCAGCCCCAGCATTTT. Translating gives CASTSRGGLSNQPQHF.